These 22 T cell receptor beta chains were all obtained from the same sample, sequenced in a study of T cell responses to AZD1222 COVID-19 vaccine. Libraries were prepared by immunoSEQ multiplex PCR; TCRdb keeps only in-frame clonotypes and omits some of them. The table includes about 120,000 clones, 87% detected once. The input for sequencing was peripheral blood, taken 28 days after the second AZD1222 dose. The receptors originated from an adult who received the AZD1222 COVID-19 vaccine.

This chain connects TRBV7-2 to TRBJ2-3; 13 nucleotides line up with TRBD2. Per the germline V gene, CDR1 is SGHTA and CDR2 is FQGNSA. The length of the CDR3 is 16 residues. With V trimmed by 6 bases and J by 4 bases, 7 bases remained unmatched. CDR3 DNA sequence: TGTGCCAGCAGGGCCGGACTAGCGGGGGAGGCAGATACGCAGTATTTT. This gives the protein CASRAGLAGEADTQYF.

This clone was counted a single time. J is TRBJ1-2 and V is TRBV24-1; D is possibly TRBD1 (6 bases). The CDR3 consists of 15 residues. The V end lost 3 bases, the J end lost 0 bases, and 10 bases lay between the germline ends. Germline CDR1 reads KGHDR; CDR2 reads SFDVKD. CDR3 residues: CATSDPGTPNYGYTF. As DNA, the CDR3 is TGTGCCACCAGTGATCCCGGGACACCTAACTATGGCTACACCTTC.

This chain links TRBV6-5 with TRBJ1-2; 7 bases match TRBD1. The CDR3 extends over 13 amino acids. V gave up 4 bases and J gave up 13 bases; unmatched junction bases: 12. The germline gives CDR1 MNHEY, CDR2 SVGAGI. As DNA, the CDR3 is TGTGCCAGCAGTTCGACAGGGAGGCACCTCAGCACCTTC. It specifies CASSSTGRHLSTF.

The rearrangement links TRBV29-1 to TRBJ2-7; 10 bases are shared with TRBD1. This CDR3 contains 14 residues. The germline gives CDR1 SQVTM, CDR2 ANQGSEA. The V segment lost 5 bases and the J segment 0 bases; nucleotides outside the gene matches: 4. The CDR3 DNA is TGCAGCGTTAGGACAGGGGGGAGCTCCTACGAGCAGTACTTC. This translates into CSVRTGGSSYEQYF.

The chain is built from TRBV11-3 and TRBJ2-7, with TRBD1 identical over 7 bases. This CDR3 contains 17 residues. J was trimmed by 0 bases and V by 5 bases; bases with no gene match: 13. Germline CDR1 SGHNT, CDR2 YENEEA. CDR3 region: CASSARQGSPISYEQYF. CDR3 bases: TGTGCCAGCAGCGCCCGACAGGGCTCCCCAATCTCCTACGAGCAGTACTTC.

This chain links TRBV19 with TRBJ1-1; TRBD1 agrees at 7 bases. The CDR3 has 13 amino acids. V trimming: 6 bases; J trimming: 2 bases; junction bases outside the gene matches: 3. The germline V gene has CDR1 LNHDA and CDR2 SQIVND (reference sequence). Written as DNA, the CDR3 is TGTGCCAGTAGCCCAGGGGGAAACACTGAAGCTTTCTTT. It encodes CASSPGGNTEAFF.

The chain couples TRBV19 to TRBJ1-1; D unresolved. The germline gives CDR1 LNHDA, CDR2 SQIVND (reference sequence). Trimming removed 7 bases at V and 5 bases at J, with 14 bases between. The CDR3 has 13 amino acids. CDR3 region: CASTPPGGTEAFF. In DNA form, the CDR3 reads TGTGCCAGTACCCCCCCCGGCGGGACTGAAGCTTTCTTT. The full variable domain, in which reference TRBV19 and TRBJ1-1 provide the parts outside the CDR3, is DGGITQSPKYLFRKEGQNVTLSCEQNLNHDAMYWYRQDPGQGLRLIYYSQIVNDFQKGDIAEGYSVSREKKESFPLTVTSAQKNPTAFYLCASTPPGGTEAFFGQGTRLTVV.

The V gene is TRBV7-3, the J gene TRBJ1-1; D is ambiguous. Germline V lookup: CDR1 SGHTA, CDR2 FQGTGA. Trimming stripped 5 bases from V and 3 bases from J, with 10 bases between. The CDR3 is made up of 13 amino acids. CDR3 loop: CASSPGRDTEAFF. CDR3 nucleotides: TGTGCCAGCAGCCCCGGACGGGACACTGAAGCTTTCTTT.

CDR3 amino acids: CASSLESGRAYTF. CDR3 nucleotide sequence: TGTGCCAGCAGCTTAGAATCTGGCAGGGCATACACCTTC. The chain links TRBV7-9 to TRBJ1-2; weak D call: TRBD1 (5 bases). V lost 1 base and J 11 bases, leaving 14 bases between the germline ends. The CDR3 totals 13 residues. CDR1 and CDR2 from the germline V gene are SEHNR and FQNEAQ (reference sequence).

The chain recombines TRBV24-1 with TRBJ1-2; D is possibly TRBD1 (6 bases). The CDR3 consists of 15 residues. Germline V gene sequence: CDR1 KGHDR, CDR2 SFDVKD. Trimming pared 3 bases from V and 1 base from J, leaving 11 bases between. DNA of the CDR3: TGTGCCACCAGTGATCCGACAGGAGTTAACTATGGCTACACCTTC. Residues: CATSDPTGVNYGYTF.

The chain couples TRBV24-1 to TRBJ2-1, with TRBD2 matching 9 bases. Germline CDR1 is KGHDR and CDR2 is SFDVKD. V trimming: 5 bases; J trimming: 7 bases; junction bases outside the gene matches: 8. The CDR3 runs 15 residues. The CDR3 bases are TGTGCCACCAGTGTCCTTAGCGGGGGTAGTAATGAGCAGTTCTTC. Translation: CATSVLSGGSNEQFF.

The chain employs TRBV7-2 and TRBJ1-6; D is perhaps TRBD1 (5 bases). This CDR3 has 15 amino acids. Trimming cost V 3 bases and J 4 bases, with 10 bases left between them. Germline CDR1 is SGHTA and CDR2 is FQGNSA. DNA of the CDR3: TGTGCCAGCAGCTTGGGACGCTTGTATAATTCACCCCTCCACTTT. It encodes CASSLGRLYNSPLHF.

The V and J genes are TRBV24-1 and TRBJ2-7; 8 nucleotides line up with TRBD2. V trimming: 7 bases; J trimming: 4 bases; junction bases outside the gene matches: 8. CDR1 and CDR2 (germline): KGHDR, SFDVKD. The CDR3 runs 14 residues. This CDR3 is CATRRGLVLYEQYF. In DNA form, the CDR3 reads TGTGCCACCAGGAGGGGACTAGTTCTTTACGAGCAGTACTTC.

The chain recombines TRBV29-1 with TRBJ2-7, with a tentative D call TRBD2 (6 bases). This CDR3 contains 14 residues. Germline loops: CDR1 SQVTM, CDR2 ANQGSEA. Trimming removed 4 bases at V and 4 bases at J, with 17 bases between. The chain's CDR3 is CSVGSPRGAYEQYF. CDR3 nucleotides: TGCAGCGTTGGAAGCCCGCGGGGAGCGTACGAGCAGTACTTC.

CDR3 DNA: TGTGCCAGCAGTTTTCAATCCAACTATGGCTACACCTTC. This codes for CASSFQSNYGYTF. The chain carries TRBV27 and TRBJ1-2; D gene uncertain. With 3 bases removed from V and 2 bases from J, the gap between germline ends came to 7 bases. Germline loops: CDR1 MNHEY, CDR2 SMNVEV (reference sequence). This CDR3 is built from 13 residues.

The J gene is TRBJ1-6, the V gene TRBV6-1; D not certain. CDR1 and CDR2 (germline): MNHNS, SASEGT. The CDR3 has 16 residues. Trimming took 4 bases from V and 0 from J, leaving 10 bases between them. CDR3 sequence reads: CASSAPRFSYNSPLHF. The CDR3 nucleotides read TGTGCCAGCAGTGCCCCCAGGTTCTCCTATAATTCACCCCTCCACTTT.

This clone has only a few counts. The chain uses TRBV11-1 and TRBJ2-7; D is unclear. This CDR3 region has 15 residues. V lost 5 bases, J lost 4 bases, and 18 bases lay in between. CDR1 is SGHAT and CDR2 is FQDESV in the germline V gene (reference sequence). CDR3 bases: TGTGCCAGCAGCCGGGCCCTTGGTTGGGATTACGAGCAGTACTTC. Translated: CASSRALGWDYEQYF.

J is TRBJ1-2 and V is TRBV29-1; D perhaps matches TRBD1 (6 bases). Germline CDR1 and CDR2: SQVTM and ANQGSEA. CDR3 length equals 11 residues. Between the trimmed V and J ends, which lost 3 bases and 8 bases, there was a span of 10 bases. The DNA for the CDR3 is TGCAGCGTTGAGAGCAGGGGCGGCTACACCTTC. Its protein is CSVESRGGYTF.

DNA of the CDR3: TGTGCCAGCAGCTTAGTCGACAGTGAAAAACTGTTTTTT. Protein: CASSLVDSEKLFF. The chain recombines TRBV7-2 with TRBJ1-4, with D possibly matching TRBD1 (5 bases). CDR1 is SGHTA, CDR2 FQGNSA, per germline. V was clipped by 1 base and J by 7 bases, with 7 bases between them. The CDR3 spans 13 residues.

The V and J genes are TRBV9 and TRBJ1-2; D perhaps matches TRBD1 (5 bases). This CDR3 comprises 16 residues. The germline V gene encodes CDR1 SGDLS and CDR2 YYNGEE. Trimming removed 4 bases at V and 6 bases at J, with 22 bases between. CDR3 in DNA: TGTGCCAGCAGCACAACGAACCTCAGGGAGGGGAATGGCTACACCTTC. It specifies CASSTTNLREGNGYTF.

The table lists this clone with a count of one. The chain couples TRBV6-1 to TRBJ1-2; D remains unclear. The CDR3 is 14 amino acids. The V end was cut by 6 bases, the J end by 4 bases, with 15 bases between. Germline lookup yields CDR1 MNHNS and CDR2 SASEGT. CDR3 sequence: CASSLPAGVYGYTF. The CDR3 DNA sequence: TGTGCCAGCAGCCTCCCCGCCGGGGTCTATGGCTACACCTTC.

The rearrangement uses TRBV6-6 and TRBJ2-2, with TRBD2 identical over 7 bases. Germline values: CDR1 MNHNY, CDR2 SVGAGI (reference sequence). V trimming: 6 bases; J trimming: 2 bases; junction bases outside the gene matches: 9. The CDR3 has 16 residues. Written as DNA, the CDR3 is TGTGCCAGCAGCAGCGGGGTAGCGGTTAACACCGGGGAGCTGTTTTTT. This sequence encodes CASSSGVAVNTGELFF.